This T cell receptor beta chain was retrieved from a study of T cells in Graves' hyperthyroidism and ophthalmopathy. Trimming removed 7 bases at V and 5 bases at J, with 23 bases between. Germline-derived CDR1 and CDR2 are MGHDK and SYGVNS. The CDR3 is 16 residues long. Authors of the study amplified TCR beta CDR3 regions from RNA transcripts. Using the HTBI primer set, a first-round RT-PCR was run on the TCR CDR3. One entry per CDR3 protein, called by TCRdb with MiXCR from the multiplex PCR reads. The sample has nearly 750,000 distinct CDR3 sequences, 35% seen once. Patients aged 18 to 65 with hyperthyroidism were newly diagnosed, with duration under 2 months. Fresh peripheral blood, under 11 ml, yielded the PBMCs. In the case of this clonotype: The antigen remains undetermined.

Whole-study results and caveats: Separating ophthalmopathy from stable hyperthyroidism was achieved by a 13 V-J model. In the blood, most expanded thyroid clonotypes above 0.001 appeared as well.

The sequence was obtained from a woman aged 40-49 years with Graves' hyperthyroidism. The chain joins TRBV25-1 to TRBJ1-1; D unclear. Sequenced: blood. The CDR3 nucleotides are TGTGCCAGCAACCCCCTTACGAGGGCGAGGTGGACTGAAGCTTTCTTT. Protein sequence: CASNPLTRARWTEAFF.